The 3 T cell receptor beta chains given below trace back to one sample, sequenced in a study of blood T cell repertoires in COVID-19. Only in-frame clones appear in the TCRdb table, and some are missing; sequencing was by immunoSEQ multiplex PCR. The table lists more than 95,000 clones, around four fifths of them singletons. Material: peripheral blood. These receptors originate from a man aged 55-75 years with acute or convalescent COVID-19.

The chain employs TRBV2 and TRBJ2-1; no definite D call. Trimming left V 4 bases short and J 10 bases short, with 14 bases between. Germline CDR1 is SNHLY and CDR2 is FYNNEI. This CDR3 is 13 amino acids long. CDR3 loop: CASSVVVLVEQFF. The CDR3 coding sequence is TGTGCCAGCAGTGTGGTAGTACTGGTCGAGCAGTTCTTC.

This clone was counted a few times. In DNA form, the CDR3 reads TGCGCCAGCAGCCAGAGGGAGACAGATACGCAGTATTTT. It encodes CASSQRETDTQYF. The rearrangement joins TRBV4-1 to TRBJ2-3; D perhaps matches TRBD2 (5 bases). CDR3 length equals 13 residues. The germline V and J ends were trimmed by 3 bases and 3 bases, with 7 bases remaining between them. Germline V CDR1 and CDR2: MGHRA, YSYEKL.

The V call is TRBV5-1, the J call TRBJ2-5; possibly TRBD1 for D (6 bases). The CDR3 extends over 15 amino acids. The V end lost 0 bases, the J end lost 2 bases, and 11 bases lay between the germline ends. Germline lookup yields CDR1 SGHRS and CDR2 YFSETQ. The CDR3 nucleotides are TGCGCCAGCAGCTTGGCCGTAGGGGGTCAAGAGACCCAGTACTTC. Its protein is CASSLAVGGQETQYF.